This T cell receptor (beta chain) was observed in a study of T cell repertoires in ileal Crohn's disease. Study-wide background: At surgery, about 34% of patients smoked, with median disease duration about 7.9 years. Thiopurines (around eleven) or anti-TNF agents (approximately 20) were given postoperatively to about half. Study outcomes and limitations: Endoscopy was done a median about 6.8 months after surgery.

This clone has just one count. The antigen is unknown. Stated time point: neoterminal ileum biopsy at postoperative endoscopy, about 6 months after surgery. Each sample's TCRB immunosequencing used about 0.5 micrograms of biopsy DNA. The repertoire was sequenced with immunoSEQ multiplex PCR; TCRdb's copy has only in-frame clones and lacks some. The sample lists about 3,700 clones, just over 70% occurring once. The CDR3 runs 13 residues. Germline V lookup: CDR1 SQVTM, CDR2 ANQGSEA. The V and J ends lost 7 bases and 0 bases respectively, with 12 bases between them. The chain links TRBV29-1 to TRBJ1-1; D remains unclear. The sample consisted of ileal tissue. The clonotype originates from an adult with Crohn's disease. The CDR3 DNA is TGCAGCGAGATTGGGCTCCTGAACACTGAAGCTTTCTTT. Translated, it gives CSEIGLLNTEAFF.